Listed below are T cell receptor beta chains from one sample, sequenced in a study of cytomegalovirus exposure and HLA in healthy donors. Only in-frame clones appear in the TCRdb table, and some are missing; sequencing was by immunoSEQ multiplex PCR. Of around 200,000 clones in the sample, 85% were seen once. The sequenced material came from PBMCs. These receptors were taken from a woman aged 50 to 60 in good health and CMV-seronegative. CDR3s include the opening cysteine and the closing phenylalanine or tryptophan. Each record gives: V gene, clone size, J gene, D gene, CDR3 DNA, CDR3 protein. D genes are given only for firm matches. Clone size is stated in some rows and not others, as once, few, many or a class when expanded.

v_gene: TRBV7-2; abundance: .; j_gene: TRBJ2-2; d_gene: TRBD2; CDR3nt: TGTGCCAGCAGTCCGCCGGGAGGGGGGGTCGCCGGGGAGCTGTTTTTT; CDR3aa: CASSPPGGGVAGELFF
v_gene: TRBV10-3; abundance: .; j_gene: TRBJ1-5; d_gene: .; CDR3nt: TGTGCCATCAGTGAGTCGATACTACAGGGACGGAGCAATCAGCCCCAGCATTTT; CDR3aa: CAISESILQGRSNQPQHF
v_gene: TRBV7-9; abundance: few; j_gene: TRBJ1-1; d_gene: .; CDR3nt: TGTGCCAGCAGCTTAGTCGTGGGGGGTGGGGGACGGACTGAAGCTTTCTTT; CDR3aa: CASSLVVGGGGRTEAFF
v_gene: TRBV29-1; abundance: .; j_gene: TRBJ2-7; d_gene: TRBD1; CDR3nt: TGCAGCATCTTGACAGGGGGTTACTCCTACGAGCAGTACTTC; CDR3aa: CSILTGGYSYEQYF
v_gene: TRBV5-1; abundance: .; j_gene: TRBJ1-4; d_gene: TRBD1; CDR3nt: TGCGCCAGCAGCCCCGGGACAGCTAATGAAAAACTGTTTTTT; CDR3aa: CASSPGTANEKLFF
v_gene: TRBV28; abundance: .; j_gene: TRBJ2-2; d_gene: .; CDR3nt: TGTGCCAGCAGTTTGGGGCACCAGGTGAAGAACACCGGGGAGCTGTTTTTT; CDR3aa: CASSLGHQVKNTGELFF
v_gene: TRBV9; abundance: .; j_gene: TRBJ2-1; d_gene: TRBD2; CDR3nt: TGTGCCAGCAGCCCTCCAGCGGGAGGTGTCTCCAATGAGCAGTTCTTC; CDR3aa: CASSPPAGGVSNEQFF
v_gene: TRBV11-2; abundance: .; j_gene: TRBJ2-3; d_gene: TRBD2; CDR3nt: TGTGCCAGCAGAATACTAGCGAGGAGGACCGATACGCAGTATTTT; CDR3aa: CASRILARRTDTQYF
v_gene: TRBV5-1; abundance: .; j_gene: TRBJ2-6; d_gene: TRBD2; CDR3nt: TGCGCCAGCAGCTTGGTTAGCGGGGTGGCTTCTGGGGCCAACGTCCTGACTTTC; CDR3aa: CASSLVSGVASGANVLTF
v_gene: TRBV27; abundance: .; j_gene: TRBJ1-4; d_gene: .; CDR3nt: TGTGCCAGCAGTTTATCGCGGAGTAATGAAAAACTGTTTTTT; CDR3aa: CASSLSRSNEKLFF
v_gene: TRBV30; abundance: .; j_gene: TRBJ2-5; d_gene: .; CDR3nt: TGTGCCTGGACCCCAAGGGCAGGGCGGGAGACCCAGTACTTC; CDR3aa: CAWTPRAGRETQYF
v_gene: TRBV11-1; abundance: .; j_gene: TRBJ2-2; d_gene: TRBD2; CDR3nt: TGTGCCAGCCAGCGGGGCCTTTACACCGGGGAGCTGTTTTTT; CDR3aa: CASQRGLYTGELFF
v_gene: TRBV5-1; abundance: .; j_gene: TRBJ2-1; d_gene: .; CDR3nt: TGCGCCAGCAGCTTGAACCAGGGGAGGCAGTTCTTC; CDR3aa: CASSLNQGRQFF
v_gene: TRBV5-4; abundance: .; j_gene: TRBJ2-1; d_gene: .; CDR3nt: TGTGCCAGCAGCTTGGCCCCATATGAGCAGTTCTTC; CDR3aa: CASSLAPYEQFF
v_gene: TRBV27; abundance: once; j_gene: TRBJ1-1; d_gene: TRBD1; CDR3nt: TGTGCCAGCAGTCGGGGACAGGGGAGGGGCACTGAAGCTTTCTTT; CDR3aa: CASSRGQGRGTEAFF
v_gene: TRBV27; abundance: .; j_gene: TRBJ2-1; d_gene: .; CDR3nt: TGTGCCAGCAGTTTTTATGCCAGGTACAATGAGCAGTTCTTC; CDR3aa: CASSFYARYNEQFF
v_gene: TRBV19; abundance: .; j_gene: TRBJ2-3; d_gene: .; CDR3nt: TGTGCCTCAGGAGGGACTGCTAGCACAGATACGCAGTATTTT; CDR3aa: CASGGTASTDTQYF
v_gene: TRBV28; abundance: .; j_gene: TRBJ2-3; d_gene: TRBD1; CDR3nt: TGTGCCAGCAGTTCGACAGGGGGTATTACAGATACGCAGTATTTT; CDR3aa: CASSSTGGITDTQYF
v_gene: TRBV6-5; abundance: .; j_gene: TRBJ2-7; d_gene: .; CDR3nt: TGTGCCAGCGGCGGGTTTTCGTACGAGCAGTACTTC; CDR3aa: CASGGFSYEQYF
v_gene: TRBV2; abundance: .; j_gene: TRBJ1-2; d_gene: .; CDR3nt: TGTGCCAGCAGTGATCTAGGTTCAGAACAAAACTATGGCTACACCTTC; CDR3aa: CASSDLGSEQNYGYTF
v_gene: TRBV7-6; abundance: .; j_gene: TRBJ2-2; d_gene: TRBD1; CDR3nt: TGTGCCAGCAGCCGAGAGGGGGCAGTGAACACCGGGGAGCTGTTTTTT; CDR3aa: CASSREGAVNTGELFF
v_gene: TRBV6-5; abundance: few; j_gene: TRBJ1-5; d_gene: .; CDR3nt: TGTGCCAGCAGTACGAGGGACACATATCAGCCCCAGCATTTT; CDR3aa: CASSTRDTYQPQHF
v_gene: TRBV9; abundance: .; j_gene: TRBJ1-1; d_gene: TRBD1; CDR3nt: TGTGCCAGCAGCGCAGTCGGACAGGGAATTACTGAAGCTTTCTTT; CDR3aa: CASSAVGQGITEAFF
v_gene: TRBV5-1; abundance: .; j_gene: TRBJ1-2; d_gene: .; CDR3nt: TGCGCCAGCAGCGCGACAGCCAGTGAAGGCTACACCTTC; CDR3aa: CASSATASEGYTF
v_gene: TRBV25-1; abundance: .; j_gene: TRBJ2-7; d_gene: TRBD1; CDR3nt: TGTGCCAGCAGTGTGACAGGGGGGAACGAGCAGTACTTC; CDR3aa: CASSVTGGNEQYF
v_gene: TRBV6-5; abundance: .; j_gene: TRBJ2-1; d_gene: TRBD2; CDR3nt: TGTGCCAGCAGTTACGCGGGACTAGCGGGACATGAGCAGTTCTTC; CDR3aa: CASSYAGLAGHEQFF
v_gene: TRBV29-1; abundance: .; j_gene: TRBJ2-7; d_gene: TRBD2; CDR3nt: TGCAGCGTTGAAGATCCGCGGACTAGTGGGGAGTACTTC; CDR3aa: CSVEDPRTSGEYF
v_gene: TRBV6-5; abundance: .; j_gene: TRBJ1-2; d_gene: .; CDR3nt: TGTGCCAGCAGTTACACCATCCGGGATTACTATGGCTACACCTTC; CDR3aa: CASSYTIRDYYGYTF
v_gene: TRBV28; abundance: once; j_gene: TRBJ2-1; d_gene: TRBD2; CDR3nt: TGTGCCAGCAGTCTACCCGGGACTAGCGGGGGCAATGAGCAGTTCTTC; CDR3aa: CASSLPGTSGGNEQFF
v_gene: TRBV6-1; abundance: .; j_gene: TRBJ2-7; d_gene: TRBD2; CDR3nt: TGTGCCAGCAGAGAGATAGCGGGAGGGCCAATCGAGCAGTACTTC; CDR3aa: CASREIAGGPIEQYF
v_gene: TRBV5-6; abundance: few; j_gene: TRBJ2-1; d_gene: TRBD2; CDR3nt: TGTGCCAGCAGCTTGTATGGACTAGCGGGAGGGTACAGTGAGCAGTTCTTC; CDR3aa: CASSLYGLAGGYSEQFF
v_gene: TRBV27; abundance: .; j_gene: TRBJ2-7; d_gene: TRBD2; CDR3nt: TGTGCCAGCAGTTTAATTGGGCGGGAGACGGGGTACGAGCAGTACTTC; CDR3aa: CASSLIGRETGYEQYF
v_gene: TRBV4-2; abundance: .; j_gene: TRBJ1-1; d_gene: TRBD1; CDR3nt: TGTGCCAGCAGCCAGGGGGGCCGACAGGGGCACACTGAAGCTTTCTTT; CDR3aa: CASSQGGRQGHTEAFF
v_gene: TRBV30; abundance: few; j_gene: TRBJ2-7; d_gene: .; CDR3nt: TGTGCCTGGAGTAGGGGCAGGGGCGAAGGCGAGCAGTACTTC; CDR3aa: CAWSRGRGEGEQYF
v_gene: TRBV18; abundance: .; j_gene: TRBJ2-4; d_gene: TRBD1; CDR3nt: TGTGCCAGCTCACTCCGGGACAGAAACTTC; CDR3aa: CASSLRDRNF
v_gene: TRBV11-2; abundance: .; j_gene: TRBJ2-5; d_gene: .; CDR3nt: TGTGCCAGCAGCCCCACTGGAGAGACCCAGTACTTC; CDR3aa: CASSPTGETQYF
v_gene: TRBV5-1; abundance: .; j_gene: TRBJ2-6; d_gene: .; CDR3nt: TGCGCCAGCAGCCTGGTAATGCAGGGCTCTGGGGCCAACGTCCTGACTTTC; CDR3aa: CASSLVMQGSGANVLTF
v_gene: TRBV5-1; abundance: .; j_gene: TRBJ1-4; d_gene: .; CDR3nt: TGCGCCAGCAGCTTGGCCGCAGGCAATGCTAATGAAAAACTGTTTTTT; CDR3aa: CASSLAAGNANEKLFF
v_gene: TRBV25-1; abundance: .; j_gene: TRBJ2-7; d_gene: TRBD1; CDR3nt: TGTGCCAGCAGTGTAACAGGGGGGCCTTCCTACGAGCAGTACTTC; CDR3aa: CASSVTGGPSYEQYF
v_gene: TRBV5-1; abundance: .; j_gene: TRBJ2-1; d_gene: TRBD1; CDR3nt: TGCGCCAGCAGCAAACCGGGACAGCGAAATGAGCAGTTCTTC; CDR3aa: CASSKPGQRNEQFF
v_gene: TRBV18; abundance: .; j_gene: TRBJ2-5; d_gene: TRBD1; CDR3nt: TGTGCCAGCTCACCAACAGGGGCCAAAGAGACCCAGTACTTC; CDR3aa: CASSPTGAKETQYF
v_gene: TRBV5-4; abundance: .; j_gene: TRBJ1-1; d_gene: .; CDR3nt: TGTGCCAGCAGCTTTGACAGGAACACTGAAGCTTTCTTT; CDR3aa: CASSFDRNTEAFF
v_gene: TRBV28; abundance: .; j_gene: TRBJ1-6; d_gene: .; CDR3nt: TGTGCCAGCAGTTTCGAACGTCAGGGCGATTCACCCCTCCACTTT; CDR3aa: CASSFERQGDSPLHF